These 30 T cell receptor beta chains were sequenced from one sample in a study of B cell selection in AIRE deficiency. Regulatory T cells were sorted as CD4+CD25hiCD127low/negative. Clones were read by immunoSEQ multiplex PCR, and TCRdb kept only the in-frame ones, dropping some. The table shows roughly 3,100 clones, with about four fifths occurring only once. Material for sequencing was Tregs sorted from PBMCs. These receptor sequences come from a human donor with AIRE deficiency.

The CDR3 loop is CASSLGETQYF. CDR3 nucleotides: TGTGCCAGCAGCTTAGGAGAGACCCAGTACTTC. The J gene is TRBJ2-5, the V gene TRBV11-2; no clear D gene. Germline CDR1 SGHAT, CDR2 FQNNGV. V shed 1 base and J shed 4 bases, with 1 base lying between them. The CDR3 extends over 11 amino acids.

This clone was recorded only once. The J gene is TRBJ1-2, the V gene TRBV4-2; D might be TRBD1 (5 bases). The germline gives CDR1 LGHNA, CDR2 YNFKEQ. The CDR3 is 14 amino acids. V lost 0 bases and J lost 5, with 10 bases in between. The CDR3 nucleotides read TGTGCCAGCAGCCAAGATGGGACGGATTATGGCTACACCTTC. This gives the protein CASSQDGTDYGYTF.

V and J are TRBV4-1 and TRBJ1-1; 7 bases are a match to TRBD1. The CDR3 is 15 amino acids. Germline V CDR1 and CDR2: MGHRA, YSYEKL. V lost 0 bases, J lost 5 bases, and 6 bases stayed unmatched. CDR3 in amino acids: CASSQEEGAVTEAFF. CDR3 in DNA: TGCGCCAGCAGCCAAGAGGAGGGGGCTGTAACTGAAGCTTTCTTT.

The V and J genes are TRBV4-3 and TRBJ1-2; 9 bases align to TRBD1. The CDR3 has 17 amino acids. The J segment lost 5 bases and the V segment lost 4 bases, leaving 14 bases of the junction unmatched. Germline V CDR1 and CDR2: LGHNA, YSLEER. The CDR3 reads CASSRNVGQGPLYGYTF. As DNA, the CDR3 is TGCGCCAGCAGCCGCAATGTGGGACAGGGCCCCCTTTATGGCTACACCTTC.

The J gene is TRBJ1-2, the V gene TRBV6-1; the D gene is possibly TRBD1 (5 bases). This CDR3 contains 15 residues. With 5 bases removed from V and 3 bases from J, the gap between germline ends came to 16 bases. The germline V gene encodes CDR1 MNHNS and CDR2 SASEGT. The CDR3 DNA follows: TGTGCCAGCAGTCCGCAGGGAGGCGGGCACTATGGCTACACCTTC. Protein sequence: CASSPQGGGHYGYTF.

The CDR3 bases are TGTGCCAGCAGCTCCCCTTGGGGGTACACCGGGGAGCTGTTTTTT. As protein: CASSSPWGYTGELFF. The gene calls are TRBV7-9 and TRBJ2-2; the D call may be TRBD1 or TRBD2 (5 bases each). V dropped 4 bases and J dropped 3 bases, with 12 bases sitting between them. This CDR3 has 15 residues. Germline CDR1 reads SEHNR; CDR2 reads FQNEAQ (reference sequence).

In DNA form, the CDR3 reads TGTGCCAGCAGTGAGGACAGGGAAAGAAACACCATATATTTT. Protein product: CASSEDRERNTIYF. V gene TRBV6-5 combines with J gene TRBJ1-3; TRBD1 matches 8 bases. The germline CDR1 and CDR2 sequences are MNHEY and SVGAGI. V was pared by 5 bases and J by 5 bases, with 5 bases of the junction left unmatched. The CDR3 is 14 residues long.

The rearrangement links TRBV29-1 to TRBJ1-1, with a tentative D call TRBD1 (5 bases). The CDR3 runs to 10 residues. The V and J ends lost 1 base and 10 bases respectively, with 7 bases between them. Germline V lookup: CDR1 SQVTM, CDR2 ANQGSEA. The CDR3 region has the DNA TGCAGCGTTGAAGGTAGGGGAGCTTTCTTT. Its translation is CSVEGRGAFF.

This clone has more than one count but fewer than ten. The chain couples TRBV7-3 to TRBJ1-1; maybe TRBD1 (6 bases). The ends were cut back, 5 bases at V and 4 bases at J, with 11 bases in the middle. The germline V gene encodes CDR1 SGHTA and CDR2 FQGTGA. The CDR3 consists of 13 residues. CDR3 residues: CASSLQGGTEAFF. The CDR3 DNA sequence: TGTGCCAGCAGCCTACAGGGTGGCACTGAAGCTTTCTTT.

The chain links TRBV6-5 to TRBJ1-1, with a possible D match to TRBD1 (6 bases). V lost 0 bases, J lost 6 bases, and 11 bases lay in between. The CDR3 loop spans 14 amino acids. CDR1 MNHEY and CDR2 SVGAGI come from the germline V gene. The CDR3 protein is CASSYSRGGAEAFF. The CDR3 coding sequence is TGTGCCAGCAGTTACTCGAGAGGGGGAGCTGAAGCTTTCTTT.

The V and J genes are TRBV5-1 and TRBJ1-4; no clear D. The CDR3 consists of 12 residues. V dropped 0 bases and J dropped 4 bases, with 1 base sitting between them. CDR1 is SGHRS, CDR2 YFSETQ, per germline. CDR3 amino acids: CASSLDNEKLFF. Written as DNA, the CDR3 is TGCGCCAGCAGCTTGGATAATGAAAAACTGTTTTTT.

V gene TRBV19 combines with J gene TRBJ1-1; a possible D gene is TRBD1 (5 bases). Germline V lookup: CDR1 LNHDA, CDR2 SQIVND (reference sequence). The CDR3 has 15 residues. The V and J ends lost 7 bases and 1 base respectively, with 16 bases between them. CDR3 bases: TGTGCCAGTAATACCCCATCCAGGGAGAACACTGAAGCTTTCTTT. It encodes CASNTPSRENTEAFF.

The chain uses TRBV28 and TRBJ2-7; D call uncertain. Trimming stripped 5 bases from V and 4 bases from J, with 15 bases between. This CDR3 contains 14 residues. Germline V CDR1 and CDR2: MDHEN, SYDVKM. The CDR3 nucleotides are TGTGCCAGCAGTCCGCCGAGACTCCGATACGAGCAGTACTTC. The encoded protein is CASSPPRLRYEQYF.

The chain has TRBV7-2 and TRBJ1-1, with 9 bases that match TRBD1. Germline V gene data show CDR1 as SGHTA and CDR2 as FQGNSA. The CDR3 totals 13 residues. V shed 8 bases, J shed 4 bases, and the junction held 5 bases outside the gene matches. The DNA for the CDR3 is TGTGCCAGCGCAAGACAGGGGGGCACTGAAGCTTTCTTT. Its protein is CASARQGGTEAFF.

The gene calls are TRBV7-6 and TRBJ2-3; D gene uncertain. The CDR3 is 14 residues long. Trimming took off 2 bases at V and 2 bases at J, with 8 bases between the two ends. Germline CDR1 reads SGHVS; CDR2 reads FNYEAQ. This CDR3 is CASSLFQLTDTQYF. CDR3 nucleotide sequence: TGTGCCAGCAGCTTATTTCAACTCACAGATACGCAGTATTTT.

The CDR3 DNA follows: TGTGCCAGTTACCTTTCAGGGACAGAATATGGCTATGGCTACACCTTC. It translates to CASYLSGTEYGYGYTF. This chain uses TRBV9 with TRBJ1-2; 7 bases map to TRBD1. The CDR3 totals 16 residues. V lost 8 bases and J lost 4; bases outside the gene matches: 17. From germline, CDR1 is SGDLS and CDR2 YYNGEE.

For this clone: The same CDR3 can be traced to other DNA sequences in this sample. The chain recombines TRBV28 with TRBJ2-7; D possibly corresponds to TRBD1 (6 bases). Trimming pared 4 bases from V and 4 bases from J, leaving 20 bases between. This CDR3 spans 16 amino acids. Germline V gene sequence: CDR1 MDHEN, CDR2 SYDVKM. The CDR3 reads CASSSQGGWGGYEQYF. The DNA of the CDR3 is TGTGCCAGCAGTTCCCAAGGGGGATGGGGTGGGTACGAGCAGTACTTC.

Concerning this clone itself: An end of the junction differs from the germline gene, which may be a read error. In DNA form, the CDR3 reads TGCAGCATTCGTGGGGCTAGCGGGAACACAGATGCGCAGTATTTT. It yields the protein CSIRGASGNTDAQYF. The V gene is TRBV29-1, the J gene TRBJ2-3, with TRBD2 matching 9 bases. This CDR3 is built from 15 residues. Germline values: CDR1 SQVTM, CDR2 ANQGSEA.

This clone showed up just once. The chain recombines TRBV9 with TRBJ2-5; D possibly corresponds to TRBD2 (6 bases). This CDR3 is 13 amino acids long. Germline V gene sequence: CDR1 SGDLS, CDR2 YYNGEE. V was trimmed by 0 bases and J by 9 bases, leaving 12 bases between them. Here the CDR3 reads CASSVVPREAQYF. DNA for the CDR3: TGTGCCAGCAGCGTAGTTCCGAGGGAGGCCCAGTACTTC.

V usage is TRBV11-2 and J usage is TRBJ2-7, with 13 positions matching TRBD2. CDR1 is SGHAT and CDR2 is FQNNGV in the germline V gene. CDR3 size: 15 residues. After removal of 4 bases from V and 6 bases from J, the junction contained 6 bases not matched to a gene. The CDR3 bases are TGTGCCAGCAGCTCTAGGACTAGCGGGAGTGTCGAGCAGTACTTC. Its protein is CASSSRTSGSVEQYF.

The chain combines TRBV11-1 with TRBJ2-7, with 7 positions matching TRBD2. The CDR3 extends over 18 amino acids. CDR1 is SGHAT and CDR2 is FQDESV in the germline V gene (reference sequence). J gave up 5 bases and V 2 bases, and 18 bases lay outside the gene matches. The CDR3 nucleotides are TGTGCCAGCAGCTTAATATCTGTCCGGGAGGACGGTTATAACGAGCAGTACTTC. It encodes CASSLISVREDGYNEQYF.

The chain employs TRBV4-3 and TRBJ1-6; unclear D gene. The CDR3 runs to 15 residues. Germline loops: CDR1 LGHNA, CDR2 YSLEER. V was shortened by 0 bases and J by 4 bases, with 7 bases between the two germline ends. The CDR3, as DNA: TGCGCCAGCAGCCAAGAAACGGGTTATAATTCACCCCTCCACTTT. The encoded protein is CASSQETGYNSPLHF.

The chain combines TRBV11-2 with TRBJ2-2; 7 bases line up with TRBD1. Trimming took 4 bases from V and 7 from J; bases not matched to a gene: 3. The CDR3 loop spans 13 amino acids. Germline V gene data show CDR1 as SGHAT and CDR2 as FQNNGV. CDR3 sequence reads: CASSWDRIGELFF. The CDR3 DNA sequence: TGTGCCAGCAGCTGGGACAGAATCGGGGAGCTGTTTTTT.

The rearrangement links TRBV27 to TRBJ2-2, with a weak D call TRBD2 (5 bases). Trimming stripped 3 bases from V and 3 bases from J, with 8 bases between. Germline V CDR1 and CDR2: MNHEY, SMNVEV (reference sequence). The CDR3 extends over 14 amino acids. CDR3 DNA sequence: TGTGCCAGCAGTTTCGGGATATACACCGGGGAGCTGTTTTTT. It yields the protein CASSFGIYTGELFF.

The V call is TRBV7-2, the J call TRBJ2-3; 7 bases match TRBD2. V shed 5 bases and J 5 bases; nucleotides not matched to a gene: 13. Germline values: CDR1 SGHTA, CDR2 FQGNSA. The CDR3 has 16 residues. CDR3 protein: CASSPSLAANGDTQYF. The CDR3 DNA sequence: TGTGCCAGCAGCCCCTCCCTAGCGGCCAATGGAGATACGCAGTATTTT. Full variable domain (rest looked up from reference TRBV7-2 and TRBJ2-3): GAGVSQSPSNKVTEKGKDVELRCDPISGHTALYWYRQSLGQGLEFLIYFQGNSAPDKSGLPSDRFSAERTGGSVSTLTIQRTQQEDSAVYLCASSPSLAANGDTQYFGPGTRLTVL.

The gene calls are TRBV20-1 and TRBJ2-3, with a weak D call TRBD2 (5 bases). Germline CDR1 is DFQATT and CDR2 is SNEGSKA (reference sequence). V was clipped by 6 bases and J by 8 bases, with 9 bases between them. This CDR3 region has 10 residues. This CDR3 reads CSAARGTQYF. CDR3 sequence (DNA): TGCAGTGCAGCTCGGGGTACGCAGTATTTT.

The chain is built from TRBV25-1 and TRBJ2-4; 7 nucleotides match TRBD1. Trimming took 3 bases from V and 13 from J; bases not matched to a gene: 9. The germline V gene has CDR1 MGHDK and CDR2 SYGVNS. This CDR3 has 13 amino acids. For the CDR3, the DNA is TGTGCCAGCAGTGAGGGAAGGGGGCGTTTCCAGTACTTC. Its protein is CASSEGRGRFQYF.

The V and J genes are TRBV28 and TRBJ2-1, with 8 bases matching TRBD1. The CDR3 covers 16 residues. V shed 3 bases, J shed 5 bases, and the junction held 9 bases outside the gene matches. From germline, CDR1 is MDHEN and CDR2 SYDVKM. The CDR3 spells CASSFTRGRVNNEQFF. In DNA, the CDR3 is TGTGCCAGCAGTTTTACCAGGGGGCGCGTCAACAATGAGCAGTTCTTC.

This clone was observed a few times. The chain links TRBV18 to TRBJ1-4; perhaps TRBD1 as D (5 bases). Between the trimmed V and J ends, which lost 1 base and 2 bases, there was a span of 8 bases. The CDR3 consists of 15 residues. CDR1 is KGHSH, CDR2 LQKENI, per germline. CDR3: CASSPRQGTNEKLFF. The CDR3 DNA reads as TGTGCCAGCTCACCACGGCAGGGTACTAATGAAAAACTGTTTTTT.

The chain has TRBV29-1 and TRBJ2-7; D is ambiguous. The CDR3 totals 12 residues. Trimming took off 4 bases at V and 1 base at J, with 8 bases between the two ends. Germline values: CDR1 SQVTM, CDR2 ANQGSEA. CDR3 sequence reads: CSVGRDSYEQYF. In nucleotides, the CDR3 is TGCAGCGTTGGTAGGGATTCCTACGAGCAGTACTTC.